This TCR beta chain was identified in a study of shared clonotypes between healthy human individuals. Findings and limits, study-wide: Incomplete sequencing of sorted subsets was indicated by rarefaction despite large depth. Having only a few donors restricted how much genetic and exposure-history diversity was captured.

Genomic DNA of each subset was evenly split across several immunoSEQ plates. Using immunoSEQ multiplex PCR, the repertoire was profiled, and TCRdb retains in-frame clones only, with some absent. The profile covers about 2.4 million clones, with over 85% appearing a single time and about 0.38% taken by the ten largest. About this clone itself: Its cognate antigen is unknown.

V lost 6 bases to trimming and J lost 3 bases, with 8 bases between them. This CDR3 is built from 12 residues. CDR1 and CDR2 (germline): ENHRY, SYGVKD. The sequence derives from a man between 18 and 29 years old in good health. Some clones in this sample may be carry-over from other donors' samples. The chain has TRBV10-3 and TRBJ2-5, with D possibly matching TRBD1 (6 bases). Sequencing used naive CD4+ T cells from PBMCs. Subset of the sample: CD45RA+ positively selected. The chain's CDR3 is CAISPGEETQYF. The CDR3, as DNA: TGTGCCATCAGCCCAGGGGAAGAGACCCAGTACTTC.